This TCR beta chain comes out of a study of technical replicates of blood from a few donors. The length of the CDR3 is 16 residues. Germline V gives CDR1 LNHNV, CDR2 YYDKDF (reference sequence). Losses at the gene ends were 4 bases for V and 2 bases for J; bases not matched to a gene: 6. Libraries were prepared by immunoSEQ multiplex PCR; TCRdb keeps only in-frame clonotypes and omits some of them. The profile shows about 100,000 clones, approximately 96% of them singletons. This clonotype originated in a human donor in good health. The source material was T cells isolated from PBMCs. J is TRBJ1-1 and V is TRBV15; 11 nucleotides agree with TRBD1. CDR3 bases: TGTGCCACCAGCATGGGACAGGGGGTTCGAAACACTGAAGCTTTCTTT. Protein sequence: CATSMGQGVRNTEAFF.